The 27 T cell receptor beta chains given below trace back to one sample, sequenced in a study of T-cell memory formation after mild COVID-19 (dated by TCRdb to the early 2020s). Library preparation used 5' RACE. Sequencer: Illumina NovaSeq 6000. TCRdb reprocessed the public reads (quality trimming at Q25 with fastp, clone calling with MiXCR) and kept in-frame beta chains. Entries that share a CDR3 protein sequence are merged under the most common genes and DNA. The sample includes about half a million distinct CDR3 sequences, with over 15% observed a single time. 10% to 15% of the sample is in the top ten clones. Sequencing input: PBMCs or a T cell subset sorted from them (not recorded which). These receptor sequences come from an adult woman who had mild COVID-19 (a few samples of this study predate the infection). The sample titles of this study are shuffled in the database, so cell type and time point are left out; the donor was told from shared clones.

The chain has TRBV5-6 and TRBJ2-5; 8 nucleotides line up with TRBD2. The CDR3 consists of 13 residues. With V trimmed by 2 bases and J by 5 bases, 2 bases remained unmatched. Germline V gene data show CDR1 as SGHDT and CDR2 as YYEEEE. CDR3 protein: CASSFWTSETQYF. CDR3 in DNA: TGTGCCAGCAGCTTCTGGACTAGCGAGACCCAGTACTTC.

This chain joins TRBV12-3 or TRBV12-4 and TRBJ2-1, with D perhaps matching TRBD2 (5 bases). The CDR3 runs to 11 residues. The V end was cut by 7 bases, the J end by 12 bases, with 13 bases between. The CDR3: CASTLRGRQFF. CDR3 DNA sequence: TGTGCCAGCACCTTACGGGGAAGGCAGTTCTTC.

This clonotype was observed at least ten times. The germline gene is not matched at one end of the junction; a read error may be the cause. The chain combines TRBV7-3 with TRBJ2-7; TRBD1 or TRBD2 may be the D gene (5 bases each). Germline values: CDR1 SGHTA, CDR2 FQGTGA. The CDR3 has 13 amino acids. Here the CDR3 reads CASSPGTPYEQYF. Written as DNA, the CDR3 is TGCGCCAGCAGCCCCGGGACCCCTTACGAGCAGTACTTC.

The CDR3 region has the DNA TGTGCCAGCAGCAAAGACCCCGAGCAGTACTTC. Protein sequence: CASSKDPEQYF. The V and J genes are TRBV21-1 and TRBJ2-7. TRBV21-1 is classified as a pseudogene. The CDR3 has 11 amino acids.

The chain joins TRBV5-1 to TRBJ1-2; D not certain. Germline V lookup: CDR1 SGHRS, CDR2 YFSETQ. The CDR3 has 17 amino acids. The V end was cut by 3 bases, the J end by 2 bases, with 20 bases between. The CDR3 DNA reads TGCGCCAGCAGCTCCCTCATTGGCGGGATCGGGAACTATGGCTACACCTTC. Its translation is CASSSLIGGIGNYGYTF.

The chain couples TRBV7-9 to TRBJ2-1, with a possible D match to TRBD2 (6 bases). Germline values: CDR1 SEHNR, CDR2 FQNEAQ (reference sequence). The CDR3 is made up of 14 amino acids. V lost 5 bases to trimming and J lost 5 bases, with 13 bases between them. CDR3 nucleotide sequence: TGTGCCAGCAGCCCCGGAGGGATCAACAATGAGCAGTTCTTC. Protein product: CASSPGGINNEQFF.

This clonotype was detected only a few times. The chain has TRBV4-1 and TRBJ2-6; unclear D gene. Germline CDR1 is MGHRA and CDR2 is YSYEKL. The length of the CDR3 is 14 residues. Trimming left V 3 bases short and J 5 bases short, with 8 bases between. DNA for the CDR3: TGCGCCAGCAGCCACCCGCCCAGGGCCAACGTCCTGACTTTC. As protein: CASSHPPRANVLTF.

The CDR3 sequence: CASSQVFLTGRDTEAFF. CDR3 in DNA: TGCGCCAGCAGCCAAGTATTTCTGACAGGGAGGGACACTGAAGCTTTCTTT. The chain links TRBV4-1 to TRBJ1-1; 7 bases match TRBD1. Germline-derived CDR1 and CDR2 are MGHRA and YSYEKL. The CDR3 covers 17 residues. Losses at the gene ends were 1 base for V and 3 bases for J; bases not matched to a gene: 11.

The chain has TRBV12-3 or TRBV12-4 and TRBJ1-2, with D possibly TRBD1 on 6 matching bases. V was clipped by 0 bases and J by 4 bases, with 12 bases between them. This CDR3 is built from 15 residues. The CDR3 reads CASSLAGASFYGYTF. CDR3 nucleotide sequence: TGTGCCAGCAGTTTAGCGGGGGCGTCGTTCTATGGCTACACCTTC.

The rearrangement links TRBV7-9 to TRBJ1-2, with 7 bases matching TRBD1. Germline CDR1 reads SEHNR; CDR2 reads FQNEAQ (reference sequence). After removal of 5 bases from V and 3 bases from J, the junction contained 6 bases not matched to a gene. This CDR3 region has 14 residues. The CDR3 DNA is TGTGCCAGCAGCCATAACAGGGGTGACTATGGCTACACCTTC. Translating it yields CASSHNRGDYGYTF.

The chain recombines TRBV12-3 or TRBV12-4 with TRBJ2-3, with 7 nucleotides matching TRBD1. Trimming at V came to 6 bases and at J to 0 bases, leaving 9 bases not matched to a gene. This CDR3 contains 16 residues. CDR3 nucleotides: TGTGCCAGCAGGGAAACAGGGGTCGGAAGCACAGATACGCAGTATTTT. The encoded protein is CASRETGVGSTDTQYF.

The V call is TRBV19, the J call TRBJ2-7; perhaps TRBD1 as D (5 bases). The ends were cut back, 3 bases at V and 3 bases at J, with 6 bases in the middle. The CDR3 contains 12 residues. CDR1 and CDR2 from the germline V gene are LNHDA and SQIVND (reference sequence). CDR3 DNA sequence: TGTGCCAGTAGTATCGACAGCTACGAGCAGTACTTC. Translating gives CASSIDSYEQYF.

This clonotype appeared a few times. CDR3 sequence (DNA): TGTGCCAGCAGCCCCGGGGGGCTGGGTACAGATACGCAGTATTTT. Translation: CASSPGGLGTDTQYF. The chain recombines TRBV7-2 with TRBJ2-3; possibly TRBD2 for D (7 bases). Trimming shortened V by 5 bases and J by 3 bases, and 15 bases separated the two germline ends. Looked up from germline, CDR1 is SGHTA and CDR2 is FQGNSA. The CDR3 has 15 amino acids. Looking up the rest from reference TRBV7-2 and TRBJ2-3 gives the full variable domain: GAGVSQSPSNKVTEKGKDVELRCDPISGHTALYWYRQSLGQGLEFLIYFQGNSAPDKSGLPSDRFSAERTGGSVSTLTIQRTQQEDSAVYLCASSPGGLGTDTQYFGPGTRLTVL.

There are a few counts of this clonotype. The chain carries TRBV7-9 and TRBJ1-5, with D perhaps matching TRBD1 (5 bases). CDR1 is SEHNR and CDR2 is FQNEAQ in the germline V gene (reference sequence). The length of the CDR3 is 12 residues. V was trimmed by 5 bases and J by 5 bases, leaving 7 bases between them. This CDR3 reads CASSDSYQPQHF. In nucleotides, the CDR3 is TGTGCCAGCAGCGACAGTTATCAGCCCCAGCATTTT.

V usage is TRBV6-5 and J usage is TRBJ2-1; D unresolved. In germline, CDR1 is MNHEY, CDR2 SVGAGI. The CDR3 length is 16 residues. V was pared by 6 bases and J by 0 bases, with 15 bases between. This CDR3 is CASSPPHTSSYNEQFF. Written as DNA, the CDR3 is TGTGCCAGCAGCCCCCCGCACACCAGCTCCTACAATGAGCAGTTCTTC.

V usage is TRBV12-3 or TRBV12-4 and J usage is TRBJ1-4; possibly TRBD1 for D (6 bases). The CDR3 extends over 14 amino acids. The V end was cut by 3 bases, the J end by 8 bases, with 13 bases between. The CDR3 sequence is CASSFAGGVEKLFF. The CDR3 DNA is TGTGCCAGCAGTTTCGCGGGGGGCGTGGAAAAACTGTTTTTT.

This chain joins TRBV20-1 and TRBJ2-7; 11 bases map to TRBD2. V lost 5 bases and J lost 2; bases outside the gene matches: 8. The CDR3 extends over 15 amino acids. Germline-derived CDR1 and CDR2 are DFQATT and SNEGSKA (reference sequence). The CDR3 bases are TGCAGTGCTTGGAAGACTAGCGGGATTACCTACGAGCAGTACTTC. Translating gives CSAWKTSGITYEQYF.

The V call is TRBV20-1, the J call TRBJ2-1; D is unresolved. V dropped 6 bases and J dropped 4 bases, with 7 bases sitting between them. This CDR3 contains 11 residues. Germline V gives CDR1 DFQATT, CDR2 SNEGSKA (reference sequence). The CDR3 loop is CSARTYNEQFF. The DNA for the CDR3 is TGCAGTGCCAGGACGTACAATGAGCAGTTCTTC.

This sequence joins TRBV30 and TRBJ1-2; D gene ambiguous. CDR3 length equals 13 residues. V lost 3 bases and J lost 6, with 14 bases in between. Germline CDR1 GTSNPN, CDR2 SVGIG (reference sequence). The CDR3 DNA sequence: TGTGCCTGGAGCAGCGTGGGCTTTAATGGCTACACCTTC. The encoded protein is CAWSSVGFNGYTF.

This clonotype was counted many times. The genes are TRBV7-8 and TRBJ2-1; D may be TRBD1 or TRBD2 (5 bases each). Germline CDR1 and CDR2: SGHVS and FQNEAQ. The CDR3 loop spans 17 amino acids. V dropped 5 bases and J dropped 0 bases, with 17 bases sitting between them. Here the CDR3 DNA reads TGTGCCAGCAGCGGGCCGGGACGCCCGAGCTCCTACAATGAGCAGTTCTTC. Residues: CASSGPGRPSSYNEQFF.

This chain links TRBV3-1 with TRBJ2-1; 11 bases align to TRBD2. In germline, CDR1 is LGHDT, CDR2 YNNKEL (reference sequence). The CDR3 covers 17 residues. V trimming: 1 base; J trimming: 5 bases; junction bases outside the gene matches: 7. In DNA form, the CDR3 reads TGTGCCAGCAGCCAAGGACTAGCGGGGACCAGCGACAATGAGCAGTTCTTC. This sequence encodes CASSQGLAGTSDNEQFF.

The chain carries TRBV5-6 and TRBJ1-5; tentatively, D is TRBD1 (6 bases). Germline lookup yields CDR1 SGHDT and CDR2 YYEEEE. V lost 1 base and J lost 5, with 19 bases in between. CDR3 size: 17 residues. DNA for the CDR3: TGTGCCAGCAGCTTGAATTCGGGGAGGGGGGCTTATCAGCCCCAGCATTTT. Its protein product is CASSLNSGRGAYQPQHF.

The J gene is TRBJ2-1, the V gene TRBV5-1; 10 nucleotides line up with TRBD2. J lost 11 bases, V lost 5 bases, and 13 bases had no gene match. Germline values: CDR1 SGHRS, CDR2 YFSETQ. The CDR3 spans 15 residues. The CDR3 spells CASRILAGEAHQQFF. As DNA, the CDR3 is TGCGCCAGCAGGATCCTAGCGGGAGAGGCCCACCAGCAGTTCTTC.

The chain joins TRBV6-2 or TRBV6-3 to TRBJ2-1; D is possibly TRBD2 (5 bases). The CDR3 has 12 residues. V lost 6 bases and J 6 bases, leaving 9 bases between the germline ends. Per the germline V gene, CDR1 is MNHEY and CDR2 is SVGEGT. CDR3 in amino acids: CASRPLGNEQFF. The DNA of the CDR3 is TGTGCCAGCAGGCCACTAGGCAATGAGCAGTTCTTC.

This clonotype was seen only a few times. This chain joins TRBV6-2 or TRBV6-3 and TRBJ1-2; D is unresolved. The germline gives CDR1 MNHEY, CDR2 SVGEGT. The CDR3 has 16 amino acids. Trimming pared 2 bases from V and 2 bases from J, leaving 15 bases between. CDR3: CASSYEAGLLNYGYTF. The CDR3 DNA is TGTGCCAGCAGTTACGAGGCAGGCCTCCTCAACTATGGCTACACCTTC.

The sample holds many counts of this clonotype. This rearrangement joins TRBV24-1 to TRBJ1-5; no definite D call. V was cut by 3 bases and J by 4 bases, with 9 bases left in between. The CDR3 length is 14 residues. Germline V gene sequence: CDR1 KGHDR, CDR2 SFDVKD. The CDR3 region has the DNA TGTGCCACCAGTGATGGGTGGTTTAATCAGCCCCAGCATTTT. Protein: CATSDGWFNQPQHF.

The chain recombines TRBV24-1 with TRBJ2-5; 7 nucleotides align to TRBD1. The CDR3 is 13 amino acids. The germline V gene has CDR1 KGHDR and CDR2 SFDVKD. V gave up 9 bases and J gave up 7 bases; unmatched junction bases: 10. CDR3 in DNA: TGTGCCACCGAACACAGGGGCAGTCGGACCCAGTACTTC. As protein: CATEHRGSRTQYF.